Given below is one TCR beta chain in context. The antigen is undetermined. Using immunoSEQ multiplex PCR, the repertoire was profiled, and TCRdb retains in-frame clones only, with some absent. The table shows fewer than 40,000 clones, with 70% to 90% occurring only once. This sample stems from a study of T cells after posttransplantation cyclophosphamide. Whole-study results and caveats: TRB clonality was highly associated with recipient CMV seropositivity and reactivation. Blood and skin or GI T cell repertoires showed limited TRB overlap.

The V gene's germline CDR1 is LNHNV and CDR2 YYDKDF (reference sequence). The CDR3 runs 20 residues. V lost 5 bases to trimming and J lost 5 bases; unmatched junction nucleotides: 23. This receptor was taken from a woman in her 40s with a blood cancer, CMV-positive, and with a related stem cell donor. Input material: PBMCs. V gene TRBV15 combines with J gene TRBJ2-2; 7 bases match TRBD1. CDR3 loop: CATSESKWGSTGPKTGELFF. The CDR3 DNA reads as TGTGCCACCAGCGAATCAAAGTGGGGGTCGACAGGGCCTAAAACCGGGGAGCTGTTTTTT.